Below, 27 T cell receptor beta chains from the same sample are listed, as sequenced in a study of T cells after somatic rescue of genetic block. The method was immunoSEQ multiplex PCR; TCRdb's version includes in-frame clones alone and lacks a portion of them. The table has more than 10,000 clones, around 70% seen once. Sequencing used peripheral blood mononuclear cells (PBMCs). Receptors were obtained from a boy under 18.

V usage is TRBV5-4 and J usage is TRBJ2-1; 8 bases are shared with TRBD2. The V segment lost 0 bases and the J segment 0 bases; nucleotides outside the gene matches: 8. The germline CDR1 and CDR2 sequences are SGHNT and YYREEE (reference sequence). The CDR3 has 18 amino acids. The CDR3 sequence is CASSLGGLLAGSYNEQFF. CDR3 nucleotides: TGTGCCAGCAGCTTGGGGGGATTGCTAGCGGGCTCCTACAATGAGCAGTTCTTC.

The CDR3 nucleotides are TGTGCCAGCAGCGTAGCTGTACAGGCCGGGGAGCTGTTTTTT. Translation gives CASSVAVQAGELFF. The chain has TRBV9 and TRBJ2-2, with D tentatively TRBD1 (5 bases). CDR3 length: 14 amino acids. Germline values: CDR1 SGDLS, CDR2 YYNGEE. V lost 0 bases and J 6 bases, leaving 9 bases between the germline ends. Looking up the rest from reference TRBV9 and TRBJ2-2 gives the full variable domain: DSGVTQTPKHLITATGQRVTLRCSPRSGDLSVYWYQQSLDQGLQFLIQYYNGEERAKGNILERFSAQQFPDLHSELNLSSLELGDSALYFCASSVAVQAGELFFGEGSRLTVL.

This chain links TRBV7-8 with TRBJ2-5; D is perhaps TRBD1 (6 bases). Between the trimmed V and J ends, which lost 2 bases and 2 bases, there was a span of 12 bases. This CDR3 is 15 amino acids long. Looked up from germline, CDR1 is SGHVS and CDR2 is FQNEAQ. The CDR3 DNA reads as TGTGCCAGCAGCTTAATTAATAGGGGGCAAGAGACCCAGTACTTC. Its translation: CASSLINRGQETQYF.

The gene calls are TRBV5-1 and TRBJ1-6; 7 nucleotides agree with TRBD1. CDR1 and CDR2 (germline): SGHRS, YFSETQ. With V trimmed by 4 bases and J by 4 bases, 2 bases remained unmatched. CDR3 size: 14 residues. The CDR3 sequence: CASSPGQYNSPLHF. CDR3 sequence (DNA): TGCGCCAGCAGCCCGGGACAGTATAATTCACCCCTCCACTTT.

This clone was counted between two and nine times. V usage is TRBV30 and J usage is TRBJ1-1; D may be TRBD1 (6 bases). Germline assignment: CDR1 GTSNPN and CDR2 SVGIG (reference sequence). The CDR3 is 11 amino acids. V dropped 5 bases and J dropped 5 bases, with 9 bases sitting between them. CDR3 nucleotides: TGTGCCTGGGGGGGGCGGACTGAAGCTTTCTTT. Translated: CAWGGRTEAFF.

V and J are TRBV9 and TRBJ2-5; 8 bases match TRBD1. Germline V gene sequence: CDR1 SGDLS, CDR2 YYNGEE. The CDR3 consists of 16 residues. Trimming at V came to 1 base and at J to 4 bases, leaving 9 bases not matched to a gene. In DNA, the CDR3 is TGTGCCAGCAGCGTAAGTTCCCTGACAGGGGCAGAGACCCAGTACTTC. This sequence encodes CASSVSSLTGAETQYF. The variable domain in full, with the rest retrieved from reference TRBV9 and TRBJ2-5, is DSGVTQTPKHLITATGQRVTLRCSPRSGDLSVYWYQQSLDQGLQFLIQYYNGEERAKGNILERFSAQQFPDLHSELNLSSLELGDSALYFCASSVSSLTGAETQYFGPGTRLLVL.

As concerns this clone: A much larger clone differs from this one at a single base, so this may be a read error. The same CDR3 is also encoded by other DNA sequences in this sample. The chain links TRBV28 to TRBJ1-1; no firm D call. This CDR3 comprises 16 residues. Germline V lookup: CDR1 MDHEN, CDR2 SYDVKM. Trimming stripped 3 bases from V and 0 bases from J, with 14 bases between. CDR3 DNA sequence: TGTGCCAGCAGTTTTAACAGAGCTTCGATGAACACTGAAGCTTTCTTT. Residues: CASSFNRASMNTEAFF.

The CDR3 nucleotides are TGTGCCAGCAGTGAAACAGGGGGCGACTTACGTGGCTACACCTTC. Translation gives CASSETGGDLRGYTF. This chain joins TRBV2 and TRBJ1-2, with 9 nucleotides matching TRBD1. Per the germline V gene, CDR1 is SNHLY and CDR2 is FYNNEI. The CDR3 is 15 residues long. Unmatched junction bases numbered 8, after V lost 2 bases and J lost 7 bases.

The chain employs TRBV5-1 and TRBJ1-1, with D possibly being TRBD1 (6 bases). Trimming pared 2 bases from V and 2 bases from J, leaving 10 bases between. Germline CDR1 reads SGHRS; CDR2 reads YFSETQ. The CDR3 covers 14 residues. The CDR3 here is CASSFFRGNTEAFF. The CDR3 DNA reads as TGCGCCAGCAGCTTTTTCAGGGGTAACACTGAAGCTTTCTTT.

The V call is TRBV5-4, the J call TRBJ2-7; 7 bases are a match to TRBD2. CDR3 length equals 15 residues. Trimming took 4 bases from V and 2 from J; bases not matched to a gene: 9. The germline gives CDR1 SGHNT, CDR2 YYREEE (reference sequence). This chain's CDR3 is CASSPAGVTPYEQYF. The CDR3 DNA reads TGTGCCAGCAGCCCTGCGGGAGTCACCCCCTACGAGCAGTACTTC.

The chain employs TRBV18 and TRBJ2-7; 10 positions match TRBD2. V shed 3 bases, J shed 0 bases, and the junction held 8 bases outside the gene matches. Germline V gene lookup returns CDR1 KGHSH and CDR2 LQKENI. The CDR3 is made up of 17 amino acids. The DNA for the CDR3 is TGTGCCAGCTCACCGACAGCGGGAGGGCCAAACTCCTACGAGCAGTACTTC. This gives the protein CASSPTAGGPNSYEQYF.

The V and J genes are TRBV5-1 and TRBJ1-4; TRBD1 matches at 8 bases. The CDR3 has 16 residues. Trimming removed 0 bases from V and 8 bases from J; junction bases left unmatched: 9. Germline V gene data show CDR1 as SGHRS and CDR2 as YFSETQ. This chain's CDR3 is CASSLAVDRASEKLFF. The CDR3 nucleotides are TGCGCCAGCAGCTTGGCCGTGGACAGGGCGAGCGAAAAACTGTTTTTT.

This chain connects TRBV4-1 to TRBJ1-1, with unresolved D. The length of the CDR3 is 16 residues. The germline V gene encodes CDR1 MGHRA and CDR2 YSYEKL. V lost 4 bases and J 0 bases, leaving 15 bases between the germline ends. Here the CDR3 DNA reads TGCGCCAGCAGCCGCGACCCATCCGCCATGAACACTGAAGCTTTCTTT. Protein product: CASSRDPSAMNTEAFF.

The chain links TRBV30 to TRBJ1-1; 8 nucleotides align to TRBD1. This CDR3 is built from 14 residues. The germline V gene encodes CDR1 GTSNPN and CDR2 SVGIG (reference sequence). The J segment lost 5 bases and the V segment lost 2 bases, leaving 7 bases of the junction unmatched. CDR3 sequence: CAWSSGTGPTEAFF. The CDR3 region has the DNA TGTGCCTGGAGTTCCGGGACAGGCCCAACTGAAGCTTTCTTT.

CDR3 residues: CASSLSLAGLYNEQFF. The CDR3 nucleotides are TGTGCCAGCAGCTTATCCCTAGCGGGCTTATACAATGAGCAGTTCTTC. The rearrangement uses TRBV7-9 and TRBJ2-1; 8 nucleotides align to TRBD2. Germline V lookup: CDR1 SEHNR, CDR2 FQNEAQ (reference sequence). The CDR3 spans 16 residues. Trimming removed 2 bases from V and 4 bases from J; junction bases left unmatched: 7.

The CDR3 loop reads CASSGNEQFF. CDR3 DNA sequence: TGTGCCTCATCCGGGAATGAGCAGTTCTTC. The chain joins TRBV30 to TRBJ2-1; D ambiguous. Between the trimmed V and J ends, which lost 7 bases and 7 bases, there was a span of 8 bases. Germline V gives CDR1 GTSNPN, CDR2 SVGIG (reference sequence). The CDR3 sequence is 10 residues long.

The chain recombines TRBV15 with TRBJ1-5; D is unresolved. Germline CDR1 is LNHNV and CDR2 is YYDKDF (reference sequence). The V end was cut by 1 base, the J end by 0 bases, with 4 bases between. The CDR3 is 14 residues long. The CDR3 loop is CATSRAGSNQPQHF. CDR3 in DNA: TGTGCCACCAGCAGAGCTGGTAGCAATCAGCCCCAGCATTTT. Variable domain in full (rest from reference TRBV15 and TRBJ1-5): DAMVIQNPRYQVTQFGKPVTLSCSQTLNHNVMYWYQQKSSQAPKLLFHYYDKDFNNEADTPDNFQSRRPNTSFCFLDIRSPGLGDTAMYLCATSRAGSNQPQHFGDGTRLSIL.

Notes on this clone: A read error may produce the germline difference seen at one junction end. DNA of the CDR3: TGTGCCAGCAGTTTATCCCGTTTGGGGGTCCCCATTCTTTTT. Its protein product is CASSLSRLGVPILF. The V and J genes are TRBV27 and TRBJ2-3; D possibly matches TRBD1 or TRBD2 (5 bases each). The CDR3 is made up of 14 amino acids. Germline lookup yields CDR1 MNHEY and CDR2 SMNVEV (reference sequence).

This clone came up once. This chain links TRBV21-1 with TRBJ2-1; TRBD1 was called by the table and not checked on the DNA. TRBV21-1 is listed as a pseudogene. The length of the CDR3 is 17 residues. The DNA for the CDR3 is TGTGCCAGCGCCGAGAGGGGGACATCAAGCTCCTACAATGAGCAGTTCTTC. Translated: CASAERGTSSSYNEQFF.

This chain connects TRBV5-1 to TRBJ2-7; 7 bases are shared with TRBD2. The CDR3 loop spans 15 amino acids. Germline values: CDR1 SGHRS, CDR2 YFSETQ. Germline trimming cut 8 bases from V and 6 bases from J; bases unmatched to any gene: 17. The CDR3 coding sequence is TGCGCCAGTAAAACCGTGCGGGGAGGGCCGTCCGAGCAGTACTTC. This sequence encodes CASKTVRGGPSEQYF.

The rearrangement links TRBV4-3 to TRBJ2-7, with D perhaps matching TRBD2 (5 bases). Trimming removed 0 bases from V and 4 bases from J, with 13 bases in between. This CDR3 comprises 15 residues. Germline V gene sequence: CDR1 LGHNA, CDR2 YSLEER. CDR3 region: CASSQEDVPGYEQYF. CDR3 nucleotides: TGCGCCAGCAGCCAAGAGGACGTCCCGGGGTACGAGCAGTACTTC.

This clone was seen a handful of times. The chain has TRBV5-1 and TRBJ1-1; D uncertain. Germline assignment: CDR1 SGHRS and CDR2 YFSETQ. The CDR3 is 15 amino acids. Trimming stripped 1 base from V and 1 base from J, with 11 bases between. The CDR3 is CASSLTATPNTEAFF. The DNA of the CDR3 is TGCGCCAGCAGCTTGACGGCCACTCCGAACACTGAAGCTTTCTTT. The full variable domain, rest sourced from reference TRBV5-1 and TRBJ1-1, is KAGVTQTPRYLIKTRGQQVTLSCSPISGHRSVSWYQQTPGQGLQFLFEYFSETQRNKGNFPGRFSGRQFSNSRSEMNVSTLELGDSALYLCASSLTATPNTEAFFGQGTRLTVV.

The V call is TRBV18, the J call TRBJ2-7, with TRBD1 identical over 8 bases. Germline-derived CDR1 and CDR2 are KGHSH and LQKENI. The CDR3 runs 14 residues. V lost 6 bases to trimming and J lost 5 bases; unmatched junction nucleotides: 9. The CDR3 sequence: CASSTRTGMDEQYF. The CDR3 bases are TGTGCCAGCTCGACCCGGACAGGGATGGACGAGCAGTACTTC.

The V and J genes are TRBV7-9 and TRBJ2-5; 10 bases line up with TRBD1. Germline values: CDR1 SEHNR, CDR2 FQNEAQ (reference sequence). With 5 bases clipped from V and 5 bases from J, the junction kept 14 bases outside the gene matches. This CDR3 comprises 17 residues. The DNA of the CDR3 is TGTGCCAGCAGCGCTCGGACAGGGGGTCTTTGGGGTGAGACCCAGTACTTC. Translation: CASSARTGGLWGETQYF.

The chain is built from TRBV6-1 and TRBJ2-7; either TRBD1 or TRBD2 may supply D (7 bases each). Between the trimmed V and J ends, which lost 4 bases and 2 bases, there was a span of 18 bases. CDR3 length: 16 residues. The V gene's germline CDR1 is MNHNS and CDR2 SASEGT. The CDR3 loop is CASSGQGGGGPYEQYF. In DNA form, the CDR3 reads TGTGCCAGCAGTGGTCAGGGGGGCGGGGGTCCCTACGAGCAGTACTTC.

About this clone: A much larger clone sits a single nucleotide away, making a read error possible. This CDR3 is also generated by other DNA sequences in the sample. This chain uses TRBV7-9 with TRBJ2-7; D is possibly TRBD1 (6 bases). V was shortened by 5 bases and J by 5 bases, with 16 bases between the two germline ends. Per the germline V gene, CDR1 is SEHNR and CDR2 is FQNEAQ (reference sequence). This CDR3 has 14 amino acids. Written as DNA, the CDR3 is TGTGCCAGCAGCCCGCCGCAGGGGTACCACGAGCAGTACTTC. Amino acid sequence: CASSPPQGYHEQYF.

The chain combines TRBV2 with TRBJ1-1; 12 bases match TRBD1. The CDR3 covers 17 residues. J was trimmed by 3 bases and V by 6 bases; bases with no gene match: 11. CDR1 SNHLY and CDR2 FYNNEI come from the germline V gene. As DNA, the CDR3 is TGTGCCAGCAGCTTCCGGGACAGGGGGCCGGTGGACACTGAAGCTTTCTTT. Protein: CASSFRDRGPVDTEAFF.